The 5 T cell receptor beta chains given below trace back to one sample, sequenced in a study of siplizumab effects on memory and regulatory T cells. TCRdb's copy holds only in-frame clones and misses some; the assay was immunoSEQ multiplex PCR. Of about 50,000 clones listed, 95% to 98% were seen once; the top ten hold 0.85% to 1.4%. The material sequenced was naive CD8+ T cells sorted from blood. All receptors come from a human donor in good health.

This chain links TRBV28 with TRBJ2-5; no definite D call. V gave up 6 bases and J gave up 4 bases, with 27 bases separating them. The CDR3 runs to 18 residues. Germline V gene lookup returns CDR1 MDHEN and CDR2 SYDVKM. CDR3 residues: CASRGSVDGSREGETQYF. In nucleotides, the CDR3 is TGTGCCAGCAGAGGGTCCGTGGATGGCAGTAGAGAAGGAGAGACCCAGTACTTC. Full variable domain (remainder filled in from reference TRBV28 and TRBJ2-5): DVKVTQSSRYLVKRTGEKVFLECVQDMDHENMFWYRQDPGLGLRLIYFSYDVKMKEKGDIPEGYSVSREKKERFSLILESASTNQTSMYLCASRGSVDGSREGETQYFGPGTRLLVL.

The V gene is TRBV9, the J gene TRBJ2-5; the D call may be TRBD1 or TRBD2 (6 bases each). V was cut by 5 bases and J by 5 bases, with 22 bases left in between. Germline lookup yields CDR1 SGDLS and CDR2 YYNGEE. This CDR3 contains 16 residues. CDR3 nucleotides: TGTGCCAGCAGTGATCCCGGGGGCGGTGGTATTGAGACCCAGTACTTC. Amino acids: CASSDPGGGGIETQYF.

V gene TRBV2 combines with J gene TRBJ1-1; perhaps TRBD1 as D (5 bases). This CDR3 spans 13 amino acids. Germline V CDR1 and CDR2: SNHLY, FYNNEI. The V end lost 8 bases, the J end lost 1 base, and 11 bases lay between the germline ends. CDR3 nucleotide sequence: TGTGCCAGCTGGGGGGGAGAGAACACTGAAGCTTTCTTT. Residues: CASWGGENTEAFF. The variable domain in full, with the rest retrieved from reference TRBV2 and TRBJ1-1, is EPEVTQTPSHQVTQMGQEVILRCVPISNHLYFYWYRQILGQKVEFLVSFYNNEISEKSEIFDDQFSVERPDGSNFTLKIRSTKLEDSAMYFCASWGGENTEAFFGQGTRLTVV.

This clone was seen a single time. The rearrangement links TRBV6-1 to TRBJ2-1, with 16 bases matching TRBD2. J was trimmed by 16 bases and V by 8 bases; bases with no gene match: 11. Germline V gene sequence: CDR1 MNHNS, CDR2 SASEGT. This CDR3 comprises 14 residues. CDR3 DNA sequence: TGTGCCAGCGGACCATACGGGACTAGCGGGAGGGTATTCTTC. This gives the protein CASGPYGTSGRVFF.

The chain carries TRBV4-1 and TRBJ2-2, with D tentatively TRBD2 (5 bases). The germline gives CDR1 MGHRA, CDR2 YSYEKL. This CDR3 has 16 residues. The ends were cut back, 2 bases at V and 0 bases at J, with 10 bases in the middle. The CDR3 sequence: CASSQMIATNTGELFF. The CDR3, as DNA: TGCGCCAGCAGCCAAATGATAGCGACGAACACCGGGGAGCTGTTTTTT.